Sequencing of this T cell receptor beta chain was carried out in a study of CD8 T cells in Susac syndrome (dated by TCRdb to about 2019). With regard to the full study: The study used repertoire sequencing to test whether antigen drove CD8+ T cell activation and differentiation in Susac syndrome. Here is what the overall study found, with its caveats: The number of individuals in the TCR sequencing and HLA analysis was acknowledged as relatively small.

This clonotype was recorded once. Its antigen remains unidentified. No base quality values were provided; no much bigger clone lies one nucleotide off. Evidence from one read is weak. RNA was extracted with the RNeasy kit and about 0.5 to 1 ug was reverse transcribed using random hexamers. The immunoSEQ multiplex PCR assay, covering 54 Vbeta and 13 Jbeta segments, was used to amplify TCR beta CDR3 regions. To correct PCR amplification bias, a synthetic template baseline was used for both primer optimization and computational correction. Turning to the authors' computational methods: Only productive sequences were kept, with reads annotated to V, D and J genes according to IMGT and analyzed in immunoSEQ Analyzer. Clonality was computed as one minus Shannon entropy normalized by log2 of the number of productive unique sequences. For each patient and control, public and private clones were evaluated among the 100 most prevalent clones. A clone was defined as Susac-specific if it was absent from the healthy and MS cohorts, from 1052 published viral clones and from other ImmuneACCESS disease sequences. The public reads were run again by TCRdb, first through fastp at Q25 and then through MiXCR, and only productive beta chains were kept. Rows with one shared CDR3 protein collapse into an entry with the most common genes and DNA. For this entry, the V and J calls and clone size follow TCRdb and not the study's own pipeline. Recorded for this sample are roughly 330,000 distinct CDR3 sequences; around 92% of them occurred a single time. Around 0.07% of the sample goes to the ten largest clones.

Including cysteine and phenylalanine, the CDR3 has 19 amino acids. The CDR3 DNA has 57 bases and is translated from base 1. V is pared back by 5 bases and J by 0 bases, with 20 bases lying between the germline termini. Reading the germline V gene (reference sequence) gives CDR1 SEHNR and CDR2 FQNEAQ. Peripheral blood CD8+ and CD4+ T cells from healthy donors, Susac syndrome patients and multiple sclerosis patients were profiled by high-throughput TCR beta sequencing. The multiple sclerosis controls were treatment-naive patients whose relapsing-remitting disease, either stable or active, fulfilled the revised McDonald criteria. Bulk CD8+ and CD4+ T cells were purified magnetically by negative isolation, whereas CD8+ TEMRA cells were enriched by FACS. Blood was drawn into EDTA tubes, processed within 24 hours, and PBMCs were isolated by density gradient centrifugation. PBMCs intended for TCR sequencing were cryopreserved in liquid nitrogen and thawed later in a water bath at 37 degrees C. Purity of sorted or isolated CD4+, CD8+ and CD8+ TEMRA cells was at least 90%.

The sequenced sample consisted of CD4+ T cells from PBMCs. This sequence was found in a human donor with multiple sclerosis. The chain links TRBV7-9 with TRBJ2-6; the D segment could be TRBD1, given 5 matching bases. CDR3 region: CASSRRLYTDSSGANVLTF. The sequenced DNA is TGTGCCAGCAGCCGCAGACTTTATACCGACAGCTCTGGGGCCAACGTCCTGACTTTC.